These 21 T cell receptor beta chains were all obtained from the same sample, sequenced in a study of T cell changes during pregnancy in multiple sclerosis (dated by TCRdb to between 2018 and 2020). Preparation of the library involved the immunoSEQ multiplex PCR assay. In its TCRdb copy, this immuneACCESS table keeps in-frame sequences only and misses some clones. Where compared with another copy, unresolved V genes explain less than half of these, and the others have no known cause. For this sample the table gives around 97,000 clones, of which less than 95% were detected only once. The ten largest clones add up to over 0.6% of the sample. Material: peripheral blood, obtained in the second trimester of pregnancy. The receptor source for this set is a female donor in good health, enrolled as a control in a pregnancy study.

The chain employs TRBV4-3 and TRBJ2-3, with TRBD2 matching 9 bases. V trimming: 0 bases; J trimming: 3 bases; junction bases outside the gene matches: 7. The germline V gene encodes CDR1 LGHNA and CDR2 YSLEER. This CDR3 region has 17 residues. In DNA form, the CDR3 reads TGCGCCAGCAGCCAAGAACCAGCGGGAGGCATAACAGATACGCAGTATTTT. The encoded protein is CASSQEPAGGITDTQYF.

J is TRBJ2-6 and V is TRBV28, with TRBD1 identical over 11 bases. V lost 4 bases, J lost 4 bases, and 6 bases stayed unmatched. The germline CDR1 and CDR2 sequences are MDHEN and SYDVKM. This CDR3 is 17 amino acids long. The CDR3 region is CASSSDRGLRGANVLTF. The DNA of the CDR3 is TGTGCCAGCAGTTCGGACAGGGGGCTGAGGGGGGCCAACGTCCTGACTTTC. Based on the CDR3 plus reference TRBV28 and TRBJ2-6, the full variable domain is DVKVTQSSRYLVKRTGEKVFLECVQDMDHENMFWYRQDPGLGLRLIYFSYDVKMKEKGDIPEGYSVSREKKERFSLILESASTNQTSMYLCASSSDRGLRGANVLTFGAGSRLTVL.

The genes are TRBV5-1 and TRBJ1-5, with 8 bases lining up with TRBD1. This CDR3 contains 14 residues. J lost 6 bases, V lost 4 bases, and 6 bases had no gene match. Germline CDR1 SGHRS, CDR2 YFSETQ. CDR3 sequence: CASSLGQGIQPQHF. The CDR3 coding sequence is TGCGCCAGCAGCCTCGGACAGGGCATTCAGCCCCAGCATTTT. Full variable domain (missing parts from reference TRBV5-1 and TRBJ1-5): KAGVTQTPRYLIKTRGQQVTLSCSPISGHRSVSWYQQTPGQGLQFLFEYFSETQRNKGNFPGRFSGRQFSNSRSEMNVSTLELGDSALYLCASSLGQGIQPQHFGDGTRLSIL.

The chain has TRBV9 and TRBJ1-4, with TRBD1 identical over 10 bases. After removal of 4 bases from V and 5 bases from J, the junction contained 11 bases not matched to a gene. Germline CDR1 is SGDLS and CDR2 is YYNGEE. CDR3 size: 17 residues. The CDR3 bases are TGTGCCAGCAGCCCCCACCCCGGGACAGGGGACAATGAAAAACTGTTTTTT. It translates to CASSPHPGTGDNEKLFF.

This clone has only a few counts. The chain combines TRBV28 with TRBJ1-2; D ambiguous. The germline gives CDR1 MDHEN, CDR2 SYDVKM. Trimming stripped 2 bases from V and 1 base from J, with 2 bases between. CDR3 length: 12 amino acids. CDR3 DNA sequence: TGTGCCAGCAGTTTACTTAACTATGGCTACACCTTC. This translates into CASSLLNYGYTF.

This sequence joins TRBV13 and TRBJ2-7; D is unclear. The CDR3 loop spans 15 amino acids. V lost 4 bases to trimming and J lost 1 base, with 14 bases between them. Germline loops: CDR1 PRHDT, CDR2 FYEKMQ (reference sequence). CDR3 amino acids: CASSYDTRWSYEQYF. CDR3 sequence (DNA): TGTGCCAGCAGCTACGACACCCGATGGTCCTACGAGCAGTACTTC.

The genes are TRBV27 and TRBJ1-5, with 7 bases identical to TRBD1. The CDR3 is 14 amino acids. Germline assignment: CDR1 MNHEY and CDR2 SMNVEV (reference sequence). With V trimmed by 3 bases and J by 6 bases, 5 bases remained unmatched. The CDR3 nucleotides read TGTGCCAGCAGTTTTAAGGGGGCAGGTCAGCCCCAGCATTTT. Translated, it gives CASSFKGAGQPQHF.

CDR3 coding DNA: TGTGCCAGCAGCGCCAGTCCGGGTCCCTACAATGAGCAGTTCTTC. This gives the protein CASSASPGPYNEQFF. The V gene is TRBV9, the J gene TRBJ2-1, with unresolved D. The CDR3 sequence is 15 residues long. V lost 3 bases and J 2 bases, leaving 12 bases between the germline ends. CDR1 is SGDLS, CDR2 YYNGEE, per germline.

The V and J genes are TRBV7-8 and TRBJ1-6, with TRBD1 matching over 9 bases. V lost 6 bases and J lost 8; bases outside the gene matches: 8. The germline gives CDR1 SGHVS, CDR2 FQNEAQ. This CDR3 region has 15 residues. The CDR3 DNA reads as TGTGCCAGCAGTCCCACAGGGGGCGGAGATTCACCCCTCCACTTT. This codes for CASSPTGGGDSPLHF.

V is TRBV2 and J is TRBJ1-1, with D possibly TRBD1 on 5 matching bases. V shed 9 bases and J shed 5 bases, with 16 bases lying between them. Germline values: CDR1 SNHLY, CDR2 FYNNEI. This CDR3 contains 13 residues. In nucleotides, the CDR3 is TGTGCCAGTACGCGGGGGGTCATGACTGAAGCTTTCTTT. Residues: CASTRGVMTEAFF.

The chain recombines TRBV7-9 with TRBJ1-1; 9 bases align to TRBD1. This CDR3 spans 13 amino acids. The junction had 4 bases not matched to a gene; V was cut back by 1 base and J by 10 bases. Germline CDR1 reads SEHNR; CDR2 reads FQNEAQ (reference sequence). The CDR3 DNA reads as TGTGCCAGCAGCTTAGAGGGACAGGGTGTAGCTTTCTTT. This encodes CASSLEGQGVAFF.

V gene TRBV7-2 combines with J gene TRBJ1-1; D uncertain. V was pared by 2 bases and J by 5 bases, with 12 bases between. The CDR3 covers 14 residues. Germline CDR1 and CDR2: SGHTA and FQGNSA. The DNA of the CDR3 is TGTGCCAGCAGCTTAACACGCCGAGGGACTGAAGCTTTCTTT. Translated: CASSLTRRGTEAFF.

The chain is built from TRBV15 and TRBJ2-7, with 7 nucleotides matching TRBD1. CDR1 is LNHNV and CDR2 is YYDKDF in the germline V gene (reference sequence). CDR3 size: 14 residues. The J segment lost 6 bases and the V segment lost 0 bases, leaving 5 bases of the junction unmatched. In DNA, the CDR3 is TGTGCCACCAGCAGAGAAGGGGACAGTCGCGAGCAGTACTTC. Translation gives CATSREGDSREQYF.

The genes are TRBV7-9 and TRBJ1-5; D gene uncertain. The germline gives CDR1 SEHNR, CDR2 FQNEAQ (reference sequence). The CDR3 is made up of 13 amino acids. CDR3 bases: TGTGCTGTGGCGGAAAATAGCAATCAGCCCCAGCATTTT. This encodes CAVAENSNQPQHF.

The chain uses TRBV7-2 and TRBJ2-3, with D possibly matching TRBD1 (5 bases). The CDR3 contains 17 residues. V gave up 0 bases and J gave up 4 bases, with 17 bases separating them. The germline V gene encodes CDR1 SGHTA and CDR2 FQGNSA. CDR3 bases: TGTGCCAGCAGCTTAGCTTTCCAGGGTCCGGGCGCAGATACGCAGTATTTT. It translates to CASSLAFQGPGADTQYF.

Of note for this clone: The same CDR3 is also encoded by other DNA sequences in this sample. This chain links TRBV19 with TRBJ1-5, with TRBD1 matching over 11 bases. Looked up from germline, CDR1 is LNHDA and CDR2 is SQIVND (reference sequence). The CDR3 totals 13 residues. J gave up 4 bases and V 9 bases, and 2 bases lay outside the gene matches. This CDR3 reads CASRDRGNQPQHF. CDR3 DNA sequence: TGTGCCAGCCGGGACAGGGGGAATCAGCCCCAGCATTTT. Drawing the rest from reference TRBV19 and TRBJ1-5, the complete variable domain is DGGITQSPKYLFRKEGQNVTLSCEQNLNHDAMYWYRQDPGQGLRLIYYSQIVNDFQKGDIAEGYSVSREKKESFPLTVTSAQKNPTAFYLCASRDRGNQPQHFGDGTRLSIL.

V and J are TRBV6-5 and TRBJ2-3; perhaps TRBD1 as D (5 bases). CDR1 and CDR2 from the germline V gene are MNHEY and SVGAGI. Trimming pared 6 bases from V and 2 bases from J, leaving 15 bases between. The CDR3 totals 15 residues. CDR3 DNA sequence: TGTGCCAGCAGGGTGGCAGGGTTGTCCACAGATACGCAGTATTTT. Translating gives CASRVAGLSTDTQYF.

The chain employs TRBV19 and TRBJ2-7; TRBD1 aligns across 7 bases. V trimming: 3 bases; J trimming: 8 bases; junction bases outside the gene matches: 7. Germline CDR1 and CDR2: LNHDA and SQIVND (reference sequence). The CDR3 contains 13 residues. CDR3 loop: CASSIRDRDQQYF. The CDR3 DNA reads TGTGCCAGTAGTATCCGAGACAGGGACCAGCAGTACTTC.

The chain is built from TRBV19 and TRBJ2-1, with TRBD2 identical over 10 bases. This CDR3 spans 13 amino acids. Germline loops: CDR1 LNHDA, CDR2 SQIVND (reference sequence). V shed 6 bases and J 12 bases; nucleotides not matched to a gene: 8. This chain's CDR3 is CASSHSGGAMQFF. The CDR3 nucleotides are TGTGCCAGTAGCCACAGCGGGGGGGCCATGCAGTTCTTC.

The genes are TRBV23-1 and TRBJ2-3; D is ambiguous. TRBV23-1 is an open reading frame, and its role is uncertain. The CDR3 is 15 residues long. V was clipped by 0 bases and J by 4 bases, with 11 bases between them. CDR3 sequence: CASSQSDCRPDTQYF. Written as DNA, the CDR3 is TGCGCCAGCAGTCAATCTGACTGTCGCCCAGATACGCAGTATTTT.

The chain has TRBV2 and TRBJ1-2; D perhaps matches TRBD1 (5 bases). V lost 3 bases, J lost 6 bases, and 11 bases lay in between. CDR1 is SNHLY and CDR2 is FYNNEI in the germline V gene. The CDR3 runs 13 residues. CDR3: CASSDRGGDGYTF. CDR3 DNA sequence: TGTGCCAGCAGTGATAGGGGTGGAGATGGCTACACCTTC.